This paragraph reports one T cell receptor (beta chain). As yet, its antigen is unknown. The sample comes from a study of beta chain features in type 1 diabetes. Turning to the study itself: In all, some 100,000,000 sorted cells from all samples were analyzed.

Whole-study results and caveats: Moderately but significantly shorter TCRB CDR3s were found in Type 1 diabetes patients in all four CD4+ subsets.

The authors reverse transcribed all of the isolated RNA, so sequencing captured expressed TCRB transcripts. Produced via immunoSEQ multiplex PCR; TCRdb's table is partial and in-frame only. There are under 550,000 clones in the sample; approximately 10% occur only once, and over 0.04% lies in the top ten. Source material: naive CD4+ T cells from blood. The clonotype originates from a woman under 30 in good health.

CDR3 in amino acids: CASSEKTGTPQHF. CDR3 sequence (DNA): TGTGCCAGCAGCGAAAAAACAGGGACGCCCCAGCATTTT. V gene TRBV9 combines with J gene TRBJ1-5, with D tentatively TRBD1 (6 bases). V was trimmed by 3 bases and J by 9 bases, leaving 13 bases between them. The CDR3 is 13 residues long. Germline loops: CDR1 SGDLS, CDR2 YYNGEE.